The present entry profiles one TCR beta chain with its context. Method: immunoSEQ multiplex PCR; TCRdb's copy keeps in-frame clones and lacks some. This sample yields more than 10,000 clones, of which about 81% are seen a single time; about 14% belongs to the top ten. CDR3 size: 15 residues. From germline, CDR1 is SGHAT and CDR2 FQNNGV. The V segment lost 0 bases and the J segment 4 bases; nucleotides outside the gene matches: 5. These data are taken from a study of OX40 agonist ivuxolimab in advanced cancers. Sequences were derived from CD4+ or CD8+ T cells sorted from blood, sampled in a trial of the OX40 agonist ivuxolimab. The chain uses TRBV11-2 and TRBJ2-7; 8 positions agree with TRBD2. This clonotype was sampled from an adult with an advanced solid tumor such as melanoma, head and neck, liver or kidney cancer. The CDR3 DNA reads TGTGCCAGCAGCTTAGAGGGTAGCGGGGTGTACGAGCAGTACTTC. As protein: CASSLEGSGVYEQYF.